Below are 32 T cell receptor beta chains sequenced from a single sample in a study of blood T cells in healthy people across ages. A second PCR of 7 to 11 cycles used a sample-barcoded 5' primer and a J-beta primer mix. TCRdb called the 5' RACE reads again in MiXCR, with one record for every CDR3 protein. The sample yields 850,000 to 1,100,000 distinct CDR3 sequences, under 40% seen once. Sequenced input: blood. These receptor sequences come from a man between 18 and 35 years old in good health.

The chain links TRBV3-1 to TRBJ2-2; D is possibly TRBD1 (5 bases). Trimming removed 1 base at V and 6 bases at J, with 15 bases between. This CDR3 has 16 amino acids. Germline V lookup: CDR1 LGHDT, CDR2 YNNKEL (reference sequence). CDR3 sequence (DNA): TGTGCCAGCAGCCAAGGACGTTCGACAGCGTCCGGGGAGCTGTTTTTT. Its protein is CASSQGRSTASGELFF.

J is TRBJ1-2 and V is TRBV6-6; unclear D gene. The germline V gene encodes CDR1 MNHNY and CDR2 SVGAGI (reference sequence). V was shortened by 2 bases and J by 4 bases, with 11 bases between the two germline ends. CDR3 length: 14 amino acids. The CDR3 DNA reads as TGTGCCAGCAGTTACGGCGGAAGTGGCTATGGCTACACCTTC. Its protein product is CASSYGGSGYGYTF.

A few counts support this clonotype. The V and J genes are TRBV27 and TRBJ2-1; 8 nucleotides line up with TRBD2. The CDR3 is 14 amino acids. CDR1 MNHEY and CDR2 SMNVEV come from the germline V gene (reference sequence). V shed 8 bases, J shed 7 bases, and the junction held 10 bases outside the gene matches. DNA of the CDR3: TGTGCCAGCGGCCCGGACGGGGGGGCGAATGAGCAGTTCTTC. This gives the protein CASGPDGGANEQFF.

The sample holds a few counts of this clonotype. This CDR3 is CASSLGGASDSYNEQFF. The CDR3 DNA sequence: TGCGCCAGCAGCTTAGGAGGGGCTTCTGACTCCTACAATGAGCAGTTCTTC. The V call is TRBV5-1, the J call TRBJ2-1, with D possibly being TRBD2 (6 bases). CDR3 length: 17 amino acids. The V gene lost 2 bases and the J gene lost 0 bases, with 15 bases spanning the gap. Per the germline V gene, CDR1 is SGHRS and CDR2 is YFSETQ.

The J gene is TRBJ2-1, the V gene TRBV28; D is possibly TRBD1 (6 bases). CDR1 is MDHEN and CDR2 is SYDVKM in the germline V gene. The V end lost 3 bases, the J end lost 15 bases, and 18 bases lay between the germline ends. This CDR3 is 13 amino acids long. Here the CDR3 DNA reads TGTGCCAGCAGTTTTCGCTCGACAGGCGCTTTGTTCTTC. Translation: CASSFRSTGALFF.

The CDR3 DNA follows: TGCGCCAGCAGCCAAGATTATTCGCTTCCGGGACTAGAGCGCCATGAGCAGTTCTTC. It translates to CASSQDYSLPGLERHEQFF. The chain joins TRBV4-3 to TRBJ2-1, with 8 positions matching TRBD2. Germline-derived CDR1 and CDR2 are LGHNA and YSLEER. The CDR3 is 19 residues long. V shed 0 bases, J shed 8 bases, and the junction held 18 bases outside the gene matches.

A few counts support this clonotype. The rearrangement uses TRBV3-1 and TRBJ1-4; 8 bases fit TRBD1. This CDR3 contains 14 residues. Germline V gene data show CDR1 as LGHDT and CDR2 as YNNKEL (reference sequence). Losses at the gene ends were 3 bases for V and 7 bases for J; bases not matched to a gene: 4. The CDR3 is CASSQGQVGEKLFF. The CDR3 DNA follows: TGTGCCAGCAGCCAGGGACAGGTCGGTGAAAAACTGTTTTTT.

The CDR3 reads CANRNRGDQPQHF. The DNA of the CDR3 is TGTGCCAACAGAAACAGGGGGGATCAGCCCCAGCATTTT. The chain combines TRBV12-3 or TRBV12-4 with TRBJ1-5, with 8 bases aligning to TRBD1. There are 13 residues in the CDR3. With 10 bases clipped from V and 5 bases from J, the junction kept 7 bases outside the gene matches.

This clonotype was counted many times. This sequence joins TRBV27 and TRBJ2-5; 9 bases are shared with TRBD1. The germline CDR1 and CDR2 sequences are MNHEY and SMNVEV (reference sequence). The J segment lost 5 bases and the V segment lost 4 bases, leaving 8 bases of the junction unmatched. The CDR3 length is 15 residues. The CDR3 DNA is TGTGCCAGCAGTTATTCCACCGGGACAGGGGAGACCCAGTACTTC. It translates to CASSYSTGTGETQYF.

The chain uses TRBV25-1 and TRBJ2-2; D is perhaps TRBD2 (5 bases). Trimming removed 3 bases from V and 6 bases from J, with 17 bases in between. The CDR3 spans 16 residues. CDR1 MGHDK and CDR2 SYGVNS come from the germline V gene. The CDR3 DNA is TGTGCCAGCAGTGAGGTAGGGCGGGCTACCGCCGGGGAGCTGTTTTTT. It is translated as CASSEVGRATAGELFF.

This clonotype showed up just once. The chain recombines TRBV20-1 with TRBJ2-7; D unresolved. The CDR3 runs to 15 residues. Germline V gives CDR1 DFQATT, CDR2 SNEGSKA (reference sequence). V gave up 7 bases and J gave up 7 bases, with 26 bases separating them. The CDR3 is CSVRRSPSSYNEQYF. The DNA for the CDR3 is TGCAGTGTACGACGGTCACCATCCTCCTACAATGAGCAGTACTTC.

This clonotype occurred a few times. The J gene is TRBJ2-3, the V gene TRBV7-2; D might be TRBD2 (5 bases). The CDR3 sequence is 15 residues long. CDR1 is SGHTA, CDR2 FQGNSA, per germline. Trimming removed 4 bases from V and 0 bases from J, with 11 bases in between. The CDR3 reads CASSSPRGSTDTQYF. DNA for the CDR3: TGTGCCAGCAGCTCCCCACGGGGTAGCACAGATACGCAGTATTTT.

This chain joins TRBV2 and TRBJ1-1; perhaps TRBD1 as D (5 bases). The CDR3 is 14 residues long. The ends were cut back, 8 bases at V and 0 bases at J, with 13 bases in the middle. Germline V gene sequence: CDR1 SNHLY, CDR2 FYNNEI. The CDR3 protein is CASRPGLMNTEAFF. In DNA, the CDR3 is TGTGCCAGCCGGCCAGGGCTGATGAACACTGAAGCTTTCTTT. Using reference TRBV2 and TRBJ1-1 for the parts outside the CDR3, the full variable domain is EPEVTQTPSHQVTQMGQEVILRCVPISNHLYFYWYRQILGQKVEFLVSFYNNEISEKSEIFDDQFSVERPDGSNFTLKIRSTKLEDSAMYFCASRPGLMNTEAFFGQGTRLTVV.

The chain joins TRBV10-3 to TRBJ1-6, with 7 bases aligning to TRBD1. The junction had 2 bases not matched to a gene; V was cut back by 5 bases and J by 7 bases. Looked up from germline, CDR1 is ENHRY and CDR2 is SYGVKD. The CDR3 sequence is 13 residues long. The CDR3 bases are TGTGCCATCAGTCAGGGACAGAATTCACCCCTCCACTTT. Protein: CAISQGQNSPLHF.

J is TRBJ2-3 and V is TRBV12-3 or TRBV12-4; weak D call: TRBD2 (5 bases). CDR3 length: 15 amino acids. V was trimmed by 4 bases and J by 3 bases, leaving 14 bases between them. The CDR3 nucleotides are TGTGCCAGCAGTTCGGACTGGGAAGGAACAGATACGCAGTATTTT. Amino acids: CASSSDWEGTDTQYF.

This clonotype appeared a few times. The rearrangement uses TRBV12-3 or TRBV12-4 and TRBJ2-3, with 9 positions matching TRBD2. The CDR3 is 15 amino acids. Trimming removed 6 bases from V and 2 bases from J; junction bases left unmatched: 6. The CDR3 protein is CASRGSSGDTDTQYF. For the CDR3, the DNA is TGTGCCAGCAGGGGGTCTAGCGGGGACACAGATACGCAGTATTTT.

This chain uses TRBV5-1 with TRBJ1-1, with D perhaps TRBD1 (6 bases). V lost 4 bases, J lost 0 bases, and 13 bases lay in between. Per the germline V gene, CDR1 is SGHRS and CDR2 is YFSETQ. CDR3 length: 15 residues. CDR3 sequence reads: CASSPDSFMNTEAFF. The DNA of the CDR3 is TGCGCCAGCAGCCCGGACAGCTTCATGAACACTGAAGCTTTCTTT.

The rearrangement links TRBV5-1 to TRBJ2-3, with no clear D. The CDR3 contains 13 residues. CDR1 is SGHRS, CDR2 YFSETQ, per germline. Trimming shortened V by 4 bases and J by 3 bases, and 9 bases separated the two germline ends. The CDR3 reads CASSPAITDTQYF. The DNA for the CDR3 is TGCGCCAGCAGCCCAGCGATAACAGATACGCAGTATTTT.

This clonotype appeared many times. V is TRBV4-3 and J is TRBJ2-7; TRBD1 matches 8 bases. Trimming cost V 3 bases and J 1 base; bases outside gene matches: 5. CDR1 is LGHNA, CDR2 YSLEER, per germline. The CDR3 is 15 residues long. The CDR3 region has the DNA TGCGCCAGCAGCCACTCCGGACAGGGTTCCTACGAGCAGTACTTC. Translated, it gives CASSHSGQGSYEQYF.

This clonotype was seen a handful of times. The CDR3 DNA reads as TGTGCCAGCAGCTTAGATGCAGGGGGCAACTATGGCTACACCTTC. This gives the protein CASSLDAGGNYGYTF. The J gene is TRBJ1-2, the V gene TRBV7-8; the match to TRBD1 covers 8 bases. Germline V gene data show CDR1 as SGHVS and CDR2 as FQNEAQ. The CDR3 is made up of 15 amino acids. V was pared by 1 base and J by 2 bases, with 3 bases of the junction left unmatched.

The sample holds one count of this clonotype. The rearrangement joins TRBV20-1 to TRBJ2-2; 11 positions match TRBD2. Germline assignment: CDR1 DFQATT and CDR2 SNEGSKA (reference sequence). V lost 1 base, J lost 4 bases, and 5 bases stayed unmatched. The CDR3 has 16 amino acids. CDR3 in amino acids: CSARGLAGKSTGELFF. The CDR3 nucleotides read TGCAGTGCTAGAGGACTAGCGGGGAAATCCACCGGGGAGCTGTTTTTT.

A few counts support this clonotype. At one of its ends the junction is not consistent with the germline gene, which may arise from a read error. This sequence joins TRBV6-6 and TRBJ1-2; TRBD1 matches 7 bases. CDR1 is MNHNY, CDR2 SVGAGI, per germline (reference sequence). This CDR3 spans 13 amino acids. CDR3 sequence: CASTPDRNYGCTF. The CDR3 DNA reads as TGTGCCAGCACCCCGGACAGGAACTATGGCTGCACCTTC.

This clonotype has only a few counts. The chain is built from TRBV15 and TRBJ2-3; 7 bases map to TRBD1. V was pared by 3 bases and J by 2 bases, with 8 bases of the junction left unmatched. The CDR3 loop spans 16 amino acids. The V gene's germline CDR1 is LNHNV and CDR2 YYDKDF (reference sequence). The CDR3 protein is CATSSIPGQNTDTQYF. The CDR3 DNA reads TGTGCCACCAGCAGTATCCCGGGACAGAACACAGATACGCAGTATTTT.

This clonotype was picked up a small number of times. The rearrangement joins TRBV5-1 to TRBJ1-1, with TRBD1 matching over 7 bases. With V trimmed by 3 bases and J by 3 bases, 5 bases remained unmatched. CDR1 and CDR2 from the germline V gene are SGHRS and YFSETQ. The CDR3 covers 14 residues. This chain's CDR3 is CASSYDREYTEAFF. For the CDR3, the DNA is TGCGCCAGCAGCTACGACAGGGAATACACTGAAGCTTTCTTT.

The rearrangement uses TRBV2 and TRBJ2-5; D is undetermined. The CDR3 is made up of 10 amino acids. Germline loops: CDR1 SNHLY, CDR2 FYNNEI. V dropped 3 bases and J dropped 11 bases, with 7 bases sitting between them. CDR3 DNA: TGTGCCAGCAGTGATGGTGGGCAGTACTTC. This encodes CASSDGGQYF.

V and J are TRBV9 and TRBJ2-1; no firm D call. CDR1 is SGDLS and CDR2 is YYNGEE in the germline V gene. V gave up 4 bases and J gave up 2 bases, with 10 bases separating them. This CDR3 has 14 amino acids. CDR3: CASSPSGPYNEQFF. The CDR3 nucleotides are TGTGCCAGCAGCCCAAGTGGGCCCTACAATGAGCAGTTCTTC.

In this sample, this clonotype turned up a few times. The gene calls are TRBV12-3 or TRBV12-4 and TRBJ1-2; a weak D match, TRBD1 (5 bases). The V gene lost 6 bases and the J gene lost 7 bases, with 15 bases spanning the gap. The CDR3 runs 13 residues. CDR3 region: CASSDGPRGGYTF. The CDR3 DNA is TGTGCCAGCAGCGATGGACCTAGGGGTGGCTACACCTTC.

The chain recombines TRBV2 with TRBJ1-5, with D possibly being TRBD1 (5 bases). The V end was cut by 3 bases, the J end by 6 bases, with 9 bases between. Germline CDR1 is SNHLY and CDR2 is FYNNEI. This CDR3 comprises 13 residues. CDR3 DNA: TGTGCCAGCAGTGACAAGGGGAGTCAGCCCCAGCATTTT. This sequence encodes CASSDKGSQPQHF. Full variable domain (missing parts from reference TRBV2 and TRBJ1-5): EPEVTQTPSHQVTQMGQEVILRCVPISNHLYFYWYRQILGQKVEFLVSFYNNEISEKSEIFDDQFSVERPDGSNFTLKIRSTKLEDSAMYFCASSDKGSQPQHFGDGTRLSIL.

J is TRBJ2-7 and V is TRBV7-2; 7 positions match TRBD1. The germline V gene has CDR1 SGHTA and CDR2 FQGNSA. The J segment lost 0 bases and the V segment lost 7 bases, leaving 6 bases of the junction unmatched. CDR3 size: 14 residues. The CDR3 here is CASKTGTASYEQYF. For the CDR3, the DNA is TGTGCCAGCAAAACCGGGACAGCCTCCTACGAGCAGTACTTC.

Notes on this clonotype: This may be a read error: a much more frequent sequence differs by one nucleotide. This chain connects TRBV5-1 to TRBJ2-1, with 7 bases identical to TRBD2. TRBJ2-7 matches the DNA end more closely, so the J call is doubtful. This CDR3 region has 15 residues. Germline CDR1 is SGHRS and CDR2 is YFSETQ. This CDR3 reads CASSLASGLTNEQYF. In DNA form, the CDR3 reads TGCGCCAGCAGCTTGGCTAGCGGACTTACCAATGAGCAGTACTTC.

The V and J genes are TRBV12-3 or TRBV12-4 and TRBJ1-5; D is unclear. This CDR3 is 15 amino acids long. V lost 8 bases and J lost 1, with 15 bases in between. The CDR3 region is CASSRLEGSNQPQHF. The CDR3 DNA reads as TGTGCCAGCTCTCGCCTCGAGGGAAGCAATCAGCCCCAGCATTTT.

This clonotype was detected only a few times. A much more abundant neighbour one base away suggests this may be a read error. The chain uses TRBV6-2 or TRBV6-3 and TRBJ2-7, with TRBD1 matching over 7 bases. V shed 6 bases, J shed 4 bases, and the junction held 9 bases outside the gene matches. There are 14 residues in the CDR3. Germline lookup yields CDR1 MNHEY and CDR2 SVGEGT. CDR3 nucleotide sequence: TGTGCCAGCAGCGTACGGGACAGCGCGTACGAGCAGTACTTC. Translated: CASSVRDSAYEQYF.